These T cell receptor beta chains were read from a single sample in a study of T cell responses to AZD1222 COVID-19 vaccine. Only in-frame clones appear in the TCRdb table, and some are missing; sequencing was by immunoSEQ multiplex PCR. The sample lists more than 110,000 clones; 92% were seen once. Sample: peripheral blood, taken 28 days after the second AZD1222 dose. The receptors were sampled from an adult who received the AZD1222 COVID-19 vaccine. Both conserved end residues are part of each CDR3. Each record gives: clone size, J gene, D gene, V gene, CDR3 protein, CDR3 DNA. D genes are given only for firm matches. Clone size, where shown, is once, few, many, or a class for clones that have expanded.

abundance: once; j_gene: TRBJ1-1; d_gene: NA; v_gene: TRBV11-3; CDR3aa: CASSQNRDTEAFF; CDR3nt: TGTGCCAGCAGCCAAAATAGGGACACTGAAGCTTTCTTT
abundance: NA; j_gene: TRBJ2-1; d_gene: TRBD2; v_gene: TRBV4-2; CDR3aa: CASSQDLTSEYNEQFF; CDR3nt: TGTGCCAGCAGCCAAGATCTGACTAGCGAGTACAATGAGCAGTTCTTC
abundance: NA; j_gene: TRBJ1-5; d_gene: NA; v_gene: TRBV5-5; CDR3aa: CASSLGGNGNQPQHF; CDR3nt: TGTGCCAGCAGCTTGGGAGGGAATGGCAATCAGCCCCAGCATTTT
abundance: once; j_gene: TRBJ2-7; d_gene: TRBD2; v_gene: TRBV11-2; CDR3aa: CASSLGTSGSYEQYF; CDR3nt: TGTGCCAGCAGCTTAGGGACTAGCGGGTCCTACGAGCAGTACTTC
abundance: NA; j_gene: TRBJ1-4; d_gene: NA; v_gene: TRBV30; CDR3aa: CAWSVGSLVRTNEKLFF; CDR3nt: TGTGCCTGGAGTGTGGGCTCCCTTGTCCGCACTAATGAAAAACTGTTTTTT
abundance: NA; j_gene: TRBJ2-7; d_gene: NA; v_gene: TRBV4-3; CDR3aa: CASSQEGTSYEQYF; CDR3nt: TGCGCCAGCAGCCAAGAAGGCACCTCCTACGAGCAGTACTTC
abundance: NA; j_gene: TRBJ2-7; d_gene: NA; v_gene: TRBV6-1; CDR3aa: CASSEASDTYEQYF; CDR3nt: TGTGCCAGCAGTGAAGCGAGCGACACATACGAGCAGTACTTC
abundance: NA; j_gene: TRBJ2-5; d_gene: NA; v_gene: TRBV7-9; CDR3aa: CASSTPLTKETQYF; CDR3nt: TGTGCCAGCAGCACGCCCCTGACGAAAGAGACCCAGTACTTC
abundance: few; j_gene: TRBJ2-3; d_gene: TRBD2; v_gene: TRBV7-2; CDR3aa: CASSLRAGDPDTQYF; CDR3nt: TGTGCCAGCAGCTTACGGGCGGGAGACCCTGATACGCAGTATTTT
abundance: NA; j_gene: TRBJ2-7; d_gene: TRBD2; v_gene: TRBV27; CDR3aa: CASSSSGTSGRIYEQYF; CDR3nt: TGTGCCAGCAGTTCCTCCGGGACTAGCGGGAGGATCTACGAGCAGTACTTC
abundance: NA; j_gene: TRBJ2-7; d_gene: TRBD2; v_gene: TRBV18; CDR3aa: CASSPGLAGGGYGEQYF; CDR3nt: TGTGCCAGCTCACCGGGACTAGCGGGAGGAGGGTATGGCGAGCAGTACTTC
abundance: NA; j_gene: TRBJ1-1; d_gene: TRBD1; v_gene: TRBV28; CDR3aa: CASSLIGQGRGGAFF; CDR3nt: TGTGCCAGCAGTTTAATCGGACAGGGCCGAGGGGGGGCTTTCTTT
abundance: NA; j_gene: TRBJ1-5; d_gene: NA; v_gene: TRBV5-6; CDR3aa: CASSLGQSHQPQHF; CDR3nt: TGTGCCAGCAGCTTAGGACAGTCGCATCAGCCCCAGCATTTT
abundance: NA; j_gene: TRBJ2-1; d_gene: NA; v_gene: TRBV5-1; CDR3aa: CASSFGAGNEQFF; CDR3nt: TGCGCCAGCAGCTTTGGGGCCGGCAATGAGCAGTTCTTC
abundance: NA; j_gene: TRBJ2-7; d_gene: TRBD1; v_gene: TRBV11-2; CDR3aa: CASSLGRTGGEQYF; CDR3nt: TGTGCCAGCAGCTTAGGGAGGACAGGGGGGGAGCAGTACTTC
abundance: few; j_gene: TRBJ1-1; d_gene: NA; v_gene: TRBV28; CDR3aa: CASSGWGNTEAFF; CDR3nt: TGTGCCAGCAGCGGCTGGGGGAACACTGAAGCTTTCTTT
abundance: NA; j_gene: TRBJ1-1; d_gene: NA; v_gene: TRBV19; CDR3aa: CASRLDIIGTEAFF; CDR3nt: TGTGCCAGTAGATTGGACATTATCGGGACTGAAGCTTTCTTT
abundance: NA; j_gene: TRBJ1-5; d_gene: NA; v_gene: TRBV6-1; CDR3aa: CASSDRSNQPQHF; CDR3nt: TGTGCCAGCAGTGACCGTAGCAATCAGCCCCAGCATTTT
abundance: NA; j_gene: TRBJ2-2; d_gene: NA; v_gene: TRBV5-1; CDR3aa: CASSLWAERTGELFF; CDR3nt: TGCGCCAGCAGCCTGTGGGCCGAACGCACCGGGGAGCTGTTTTTT
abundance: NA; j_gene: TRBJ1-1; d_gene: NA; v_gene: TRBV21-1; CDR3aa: CASSKEGVQSAAGSFF; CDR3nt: TGTGCCAGCAGCAAAGAAGGGGTACAGTCCGCCGCGGGGTCTTTCTTT
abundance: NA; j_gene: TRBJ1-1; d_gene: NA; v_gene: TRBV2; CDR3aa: CASSVGGLGNTEAFF; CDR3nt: TGTGCCAGCAGTGTAGGGGGTCTCGGGAACACTGAAGCTTTCTTT
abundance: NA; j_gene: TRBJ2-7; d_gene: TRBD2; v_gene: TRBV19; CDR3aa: CASSISSGRASEQYF; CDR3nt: TGTGCCAGTAGTATCTCTAGCGGGAGGGCGTCCGAGCAGTACTTC
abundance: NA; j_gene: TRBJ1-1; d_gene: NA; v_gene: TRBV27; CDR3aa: CASSFTSGRRDTEAFF; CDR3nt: TGTGCCAGCAGTTTCACTTCGGGAAGACGAGACACTGAAGCTTTCTTT
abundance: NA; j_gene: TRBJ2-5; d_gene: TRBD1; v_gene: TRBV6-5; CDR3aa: CASSQGAGSQYF; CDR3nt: TGTGCCAGCAGTCAGGGGGCGGGTAGCCAGTACTTC
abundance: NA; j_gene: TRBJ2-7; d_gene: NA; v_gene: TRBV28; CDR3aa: CASSWDSGQYF; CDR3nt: TGTGCCAGCAGTTGGGACTCCGGGCAGTACTTC
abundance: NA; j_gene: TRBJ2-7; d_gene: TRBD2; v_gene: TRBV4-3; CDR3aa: CASSQDRAGAYEQYF; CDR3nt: TGCGCCAGCAGCCAAGATCGAGCGGGAGCGTACGAGCAGTACTTC
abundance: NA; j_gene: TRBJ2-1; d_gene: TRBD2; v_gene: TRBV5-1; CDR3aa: CASSLEGSHGGFNEQFF; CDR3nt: TGCGCCAGCAGCTTGGAAGGGTCGCACGGGGGGTTTAATGAGCAGTTCTTC
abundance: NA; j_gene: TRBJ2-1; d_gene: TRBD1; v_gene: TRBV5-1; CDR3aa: CASSEGTGPSYNEQFF; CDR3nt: TGCGCCAGCAGCGAGGGGACAGGACCCTCCTACAATGAGCAGTTCTTC
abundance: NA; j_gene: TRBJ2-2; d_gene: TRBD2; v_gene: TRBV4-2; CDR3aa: CASSQDPGAGAGELFF; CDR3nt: TGTGCCAGCAGCCAAGATCCCGGGGCGGGAGCCGGGGAGCTGTTTTTT
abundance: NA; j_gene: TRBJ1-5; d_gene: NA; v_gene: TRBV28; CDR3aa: CASSLGGGDQPQHF; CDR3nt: TGTGCCAGCAGTTTAGGTGGGGGGGATCAGCCCCAGCATTTT
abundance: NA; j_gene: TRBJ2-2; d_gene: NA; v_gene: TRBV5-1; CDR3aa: CASSFRSDGTGELFF; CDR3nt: TGCGCCAGCAGCTTCCGGTCAGATGGAACCGGGGAGCTGTTTTTT
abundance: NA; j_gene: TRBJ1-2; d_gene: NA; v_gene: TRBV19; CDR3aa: CASSMPVYGYTF; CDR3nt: TGTGCCAGTAGTATGCCAGTTTATGGCTACACCTTC
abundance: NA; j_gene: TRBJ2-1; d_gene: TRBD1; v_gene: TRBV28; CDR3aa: CASSSAGTGMSNEQFF; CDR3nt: TGTGCCAGCAGTTCGGCCGGGACAGGGATGAGCAATGAGCAGTTCTTC
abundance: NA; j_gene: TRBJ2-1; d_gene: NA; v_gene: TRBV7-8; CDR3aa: CASSLGAAGYNEQFF; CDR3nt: TGTGCCAGCAGCTTAGGGGCGGCCGGCTACAATGAGCAGTTCTTC
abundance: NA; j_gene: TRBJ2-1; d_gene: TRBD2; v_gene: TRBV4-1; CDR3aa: CASSQGVTSAYNEQFF; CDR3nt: TGCGCCAGCAGCCAAGGGGTGACTAGCGCCTACAATGAGCAGTTCTTC
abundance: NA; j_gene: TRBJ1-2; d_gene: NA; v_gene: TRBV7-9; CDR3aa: CASSLAPGYGYTF; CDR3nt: TGTGCCAGCAGCTTAGCGCCAGGCTATGGCTACACCTTC
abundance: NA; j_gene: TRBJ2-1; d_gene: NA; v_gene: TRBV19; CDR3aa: CASRNRVGDNEQFF; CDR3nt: TGTGCCAGTAGGAACAGGGTGGGGGACAATGAGCAGTTCTTC
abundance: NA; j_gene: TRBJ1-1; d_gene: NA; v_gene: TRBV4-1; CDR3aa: CASSQGRGGNTEAFF; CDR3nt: TGCGCCAGCAGCCAAGGAAGGGGGGGGAACACTGAAGCTTTCTTT
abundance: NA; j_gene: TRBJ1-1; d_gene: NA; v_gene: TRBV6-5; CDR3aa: CASSTGRMNTEAFF; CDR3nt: TGTGCCAGCAGTACCGGACGGATGAACACTGAAGCTTTCTTT
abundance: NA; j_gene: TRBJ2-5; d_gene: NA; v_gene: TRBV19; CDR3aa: CASSIGQRGETQYF; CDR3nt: TGTGCCAGTAGTATAGGACAGAGGGGGGAGACCCAGTACTTC
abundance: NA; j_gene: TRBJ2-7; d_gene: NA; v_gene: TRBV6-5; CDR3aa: CASSPFGYYEQYF; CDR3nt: TGTGCCAGCAGTCCCTTCGGATACTACGAGCAGTACTTC
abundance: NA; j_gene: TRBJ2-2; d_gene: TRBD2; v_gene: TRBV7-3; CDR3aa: CASSPKRGGNTGELFF; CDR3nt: TGTGCCAGCAGCCCAAAGCGGGGCGGGAACACCGGGGAGCTGTTTTTT
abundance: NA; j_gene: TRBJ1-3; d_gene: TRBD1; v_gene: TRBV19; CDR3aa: CASSRGTGYTNSGNTIYF; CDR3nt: TGTGCCAGTAGTCGGGGGACAGGTTACACCAACTCTGGAAACACCATATATTTT
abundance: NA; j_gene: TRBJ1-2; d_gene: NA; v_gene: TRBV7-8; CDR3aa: CASSPQTGSAIHGYTF; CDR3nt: TGTGCCAGCAGCCCTCAAACGGGGTCGGCTATACATGGCTACACCTTC
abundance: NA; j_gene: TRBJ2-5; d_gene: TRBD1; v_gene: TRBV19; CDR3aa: CASSISVGQGRETQYF; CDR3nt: TGTGCCAGTAGTATTTCCGTTGGACAGGGCAGAGAGACCCAGTACTTC
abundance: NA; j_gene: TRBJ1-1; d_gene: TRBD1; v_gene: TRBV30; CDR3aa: CAWSVRKAGGISEAFF; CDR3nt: TGTGCCTGGAGTGTGCGGAAAGCAGGGGGGATCTCTGAAGCTTTCTTT
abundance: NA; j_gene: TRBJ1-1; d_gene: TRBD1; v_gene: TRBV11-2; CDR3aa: CASSPGTGATNTEAFF; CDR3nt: TGTGCCAGCAGCCCAGGGACAGGGGCCACGAACACTGAAGCTTTCTTT
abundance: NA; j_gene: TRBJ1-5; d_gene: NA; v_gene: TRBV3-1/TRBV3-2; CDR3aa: CASSQAYRAGNQPQHF; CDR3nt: TGTGCCAGCAGCCAGGCATACCGTGCGGGCAATCAGCCCCAGCATTTT
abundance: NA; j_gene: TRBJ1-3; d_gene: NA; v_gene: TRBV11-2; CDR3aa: CASSLDGRSSGNTIYF; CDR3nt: TGTGCCAGCAGCTTAGATGGACGGAGCTCTGGAAACACCATATATTTT
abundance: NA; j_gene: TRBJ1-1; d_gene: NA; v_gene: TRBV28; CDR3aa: CASSFAVTDRGMNTEAFF; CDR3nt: TGTGCCAGCAGTTTCGCTGTTACGGATCGGGGGATGAACACTGAAGCTTTCTTT
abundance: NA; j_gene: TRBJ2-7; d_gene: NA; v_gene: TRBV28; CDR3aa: CASSGGGTGVGEQYF; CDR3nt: TGTGCCAGCAGTGGTGGAGGGACTGGGGTCGGGGAGCAGTACTTC
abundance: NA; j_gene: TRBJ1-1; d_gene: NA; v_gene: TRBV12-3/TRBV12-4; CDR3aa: CASTGGTNTEAFF; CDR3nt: TGTGCCAGCACGGGGGGAACGAACACTGAAGCTTTCTTT
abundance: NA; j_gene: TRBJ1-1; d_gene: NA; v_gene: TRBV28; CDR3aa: CASSLVHTEAFF; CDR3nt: TGTGCCAGCAGTTTAGTTCACACTGAAGCTTTCTTT
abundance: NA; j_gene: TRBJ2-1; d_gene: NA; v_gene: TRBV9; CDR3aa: CASSGSSYNEQFF; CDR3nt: TGTGCCAGCAGCGGGAGCTCCTACAATGAGCAGTTCTTC
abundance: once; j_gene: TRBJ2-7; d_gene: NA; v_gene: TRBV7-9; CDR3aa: CASSRGAGQTAGYEQYF; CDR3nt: TGTGCCAGCAGCCGCGGGGCGGGGCAAACCGCGGGGTACGAGCAGTACTTC
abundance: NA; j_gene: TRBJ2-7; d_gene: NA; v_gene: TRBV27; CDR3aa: CASSLRPYRQESTYEQYF; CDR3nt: TGTGCCAGCAGTTTAAGGCCGTACAGACAAGAGAGTACCTACGAGCAGTACTTC
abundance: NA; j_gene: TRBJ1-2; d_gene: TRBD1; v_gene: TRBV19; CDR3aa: CASSIGGQGYGYTF; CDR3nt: TGTGCCAGTAGTATCGGCGGACAGGGTTATGGCTACACCTTC
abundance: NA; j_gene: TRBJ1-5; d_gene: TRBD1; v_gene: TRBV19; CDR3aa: CASSIGTEGSNQPQHF; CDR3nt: TGTGCCAGTAGTATCGGGACAGAAGGCAGCAATCAGCCCCAGCATTTT